This T cell receptor (beta chain) originates from a study of beta chain features in type 1 diabetes. Reverse transcription of all isolated RNA meant that expressed TCRB transcripts were sequenced. Data came from immunoSEQ multiplex PCR; TCRdb stores just in-frame clones and leaves some out. The sample records roughly 300,000 clones, about 14% being singletons. Germline trimming cut 9 bases from V and 5 bases from J; bases unmatched to any gene: 12. The CDR3 length is 14 residues. CDR1 and CDR2 (germline): SNHLY, FYNNEI. Sorting that relied on CD45RO/CCR7/CD25/CD127/CD95/CD27 yielded CD4+ naive, central memory, regulatory and stem cell-like memory cells. This clone was observed at least ten times.

The sequenced sample consisted of central memory CD4+ T cells from blood. The receptor comes from a man under 40 in good health. The chain recombines TRBV2 with TRBJ2-5; 7 nucleotides agree with TRBD1. Here the CDR3 reads CARTSGTRGETQYF. In DNA, the CDR3 is TGTGCCAGGACTTCCGGGACCAGGGGGGAGACCCAGTACTTC.